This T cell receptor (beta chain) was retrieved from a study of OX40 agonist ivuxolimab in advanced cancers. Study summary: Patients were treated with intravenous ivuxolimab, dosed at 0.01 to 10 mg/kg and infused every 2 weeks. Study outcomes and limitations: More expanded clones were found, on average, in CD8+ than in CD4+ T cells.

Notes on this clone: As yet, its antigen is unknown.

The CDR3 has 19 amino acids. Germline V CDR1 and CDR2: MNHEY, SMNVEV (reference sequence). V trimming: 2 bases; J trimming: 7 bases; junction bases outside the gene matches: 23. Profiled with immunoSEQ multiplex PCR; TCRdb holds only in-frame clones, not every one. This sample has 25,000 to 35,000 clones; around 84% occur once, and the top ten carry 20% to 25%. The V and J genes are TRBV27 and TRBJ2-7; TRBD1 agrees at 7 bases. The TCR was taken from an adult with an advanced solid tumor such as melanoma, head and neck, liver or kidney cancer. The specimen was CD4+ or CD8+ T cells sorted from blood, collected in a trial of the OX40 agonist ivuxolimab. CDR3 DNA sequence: TGTGCCAGCAGTTTAGGGGACCGACAGGGCTCCCTTCGGACATCAGAGCAGTACTTC. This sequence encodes CASSLGDRQGSLRTSEQYF.